These 10 T cell receptor beta chains share one sample of origin, sequenced in a study of blood T cell repertoires in COVID-19. Some clones are missing from TCRdb's copy, which holds only in-frame ones; the method was immunoSEQ multiplex PCR. There are 100,000 to 120,000 clones in the sample; approximately 85% occur only once, and around 4.1% lies in the top ten. Sequences were obtained from peripheral blood. The receptor source for this set is a man aged 50 or older with acute or convalescent COVID-19.

On this clone: Germline is not matched at one junction end, which may reflect a read error. The chain combines TRBV10-3 with TRBJ2-7; no firm D call. Germline assignment: CDR1 ENHRY and CDR2 SYGVKD. This CDR3 has 11 residues. In nucleotides, the CDR3 is TGTGCCATCAGTGAGTCCTCCGAGCAGTACTTC. Its protein is CAISESSEQYF.

The V and J genes are TRBV12-3 or TRBV12-4 and TRBJ1-5; D perhaps matches TRBD1 (5 bases). CDR3 size: 13 residues. Deletions cut 8 bases from V and 4 bases from J, with 12 bases between. The CDR3 sequence is CASSMGGNQPQHF. The CDR3 DNA follows: TGTGCCAGCTCTATGGGGGGAAATCAGCCCCAGCATTTT.

The V and J genes are TRBV5-1 and TRBJ2-5; 8 nucleotides align to TRBD1. The germline V gene has CDR1 SGHRS and CDR2 YFSETQ. The junction had 6 bases not matched to a gene; V was cut back by 0 bases and J by 5 bases. The CDR3 runs to 15 residues. Here the CDR3 DNA reads TGCGCCAGCAGCTTGGGGACAGGGAGGATTGAGACCCAGTACTTC. Its protein product is CASSLGTGRIETQYF. Variable domain in full (rest from reference TRBV5-1 and TRBJ2-5): KAGVTQTPRYLIKTRGQQVTLSCSPISGHRSVSWYQQTPGQGLQFLFEYFSETQRNKGNFPGRFSGRQFSNSRSEMNVSTLELGDSALYLCASSLGTGRIETQYFGPGTRLLVL.

The rearrangement uses TRBV9 and TRBJ2-7; D gene unclear. This CDR3 comprises 15 residues. CDR1 is SGDLS and CDR2 is YYNGEE in the germline V gene. Trimming stripped 0 bases from V and 5 bases from J, with 15 bases between. Written as DNA, the CDR3 is TGTGCCAGCAGCGTAGCCGCTACTTCTATTGACGAGCAGTACTTC. Translating gives CASSVAATSIDEQYF.

The gene calls are TRBV7-9 and TRBJ2-1, with 7 bases that match TRBD1. Trimming took 0 bases from V and 6 from J; bases not matched to a gene: 5. CDR3 length: 15 amino acids. Germline CDR1 and CDR2: SEHNR and FQNEAQ (reference sequence). CDR3 nucleotides: TGTGCCAGCAGCTTAGCGGGACAGAGCAGCAATGAGCAGTTCTTC. It specifies CASSLAGQSSNEQFF.

The V gene is TRBV5-1, the J gene TRBJ1-5; no firm D call. This CDR3 has 14 residues. The ends were cut back, 0 bases at V and 9 bases at J, with 13 bases in the middle. CDR1 is SGHRS and CDR2 is YFSETQ in the germline V gene. As DNA, the CDR3 is TGCGCCAGCAGCTTGGAGGGCGGGGAAAGGCCCCAGCATTTT. This gives the protein CASSLEGGERPQHF.

In this sample, this clone turned up a few times. The chain joins TRBV6-1 to TRBJ1-3; no clear D. Trimming pared 1 base from V and 0 bases from J, leaving 7 bases between. The germline gives CDR1 MNHNS, CDR2 SASEGT. This CDR3 has 15 amino acids. CDR3: CASSEVESSGNTIYF. In nucleotides, the CDR3 is TGTGCCAGCAGTGAAGTGGAGAGCTCTGGAAACACCATATATTTT.

The rearrangement uses TRBV5-4 and TRBJ2-7; 7 nucleotides line up with TRBD1. Germline V gene sequence: CDR1 SGHNT, CDR2 YYREEE (reference sequence). V shed 4 bases and J 5 bases; nucleotides not matched to a gene: 6. The CDR3 runs 13 residues. CDR3 in DNA: TGTGCCAGCAGCATCCGGGACAGAAACGAGCAGTACTTC. It yields the protein CASSIRDRNEQYF. Combining the CDR3 with reference TRBV5-4 and TRBJ2-7 gives the whole variable domain ETGVTQSPTHLIKTRGQQVTLRCSSQSGHNTVSWYQQALGQGPQFIFQYYREEENGRGNFPPRFSGLQFPNYSSELNVNALELDDSALYLCASSIRDRNEQYFGPGTRLTVT.

The sample holds a few counts of this clone. The identical CDR3 is also encoded by other nucleotide sequences in the sample. CDR3 loop: CASSSPGGQETQYF. In DNA form, the CDR3 reads TGTGCCAGCAGCTCTCCAGGGGGGCAAGAGACCCAGTACTTC. The genes are TRBV7-9 and TRBJ2-5; possible D gene TRBD1, 7 bases. Per the germline V gene, CDR1 is SEHNR and CDR2 is FQNEAQ (reference sequence). V lost 4 bases and J 2 bases, leaving 11 bases between the germline ends. CDR3 length: 14 amino acids.

J is TRBJ1-2 and V is TRBV6-1; D possibly corresponds to TRBD1 (6 bases). Deletions cut 6 bases from V and 2 bases from J, with 13 bases between. Germline CDR1 and CDR2: MNHNS and SASEGT. The CDR3 consists of 14 residues. The CDR3: CASSTTDRNYGYTF. CDR3 bases: TGTGCCAGCAGCACGACCGACAGGAACTATGGCTACACCTTC.